A single sample gave rise to the 5 T cell receptor beta chains below, sequenced in a study of blood T cell repertoires in COVID-19. TCRdb's copy holds only in-frame clones and misses some; the assay was immunoSEQ multiplex PCR. The sample has about 370,000 clones; 80% to 90% are singletons. Sequencing was performed on PBMCs or T cells enriched from blood (not recorded which). The source is a man in his late teens or twenties who had recovered from COVID-19.

The chain uses TRBV5-6 and TRBJ1-1, with 9 positions matching TRBD1. This CDR3 has 16 residues. Trimming cost V 4 bases and J 4 bases; bases outside gene matches: 11. Germline CDR1 is SGHDT and CDR2 is YYEEEE. CDR3 protein: CASSPGQGPQGTEAFF. DNA for the CDR3: TGTGCCAGCAGCCCCGGACAGGGGCCGCAGGGCACTGAAGCTTTCTTT.

The rearrangement links TRBV5-5 to TRBJ2-7; 12 bases are shared with TRBD2. Trimming took 0 bases from V and 3 from J; bases not matched to a gene: 4. Germline V gene sequence: CDR1 SGHKS, CDR2 YYEKEE (reference sequence). The CDR3 has 16 amino acids. The CDR3 sequence: CASSLGAGLAGYEQYF. CDR3 nucleotide sequence: TGTGCCAGCAGCTTGGGGGCGGGACTAGCGGGCTACGAGCAGTACTTC.

The chain carries TRBV4-1 and TRBJ1-5; D unclear. Germline CDR1 is MGHRA and CDR2 is YSYEKL. Trimming removed 3 bases from V and 0 bases from J, with 6 bases in between. The CDR3 loop spans 14 amino acids. The CDR3 DNA reads as TGCGCCAGCAGCCAGTTTATTAGCAATCAGCCCCAGCATTTT. Protein: CASSQFISNQPQHF.

This clone was seen just once. V and J are TRBV15 and TRBJ2-4; TRBD1 might be the D (5 bases). Looked up from germline, CDR1 is LNHNV and CDR2 is YYDKDF (reference sequence). The CDR3 totals 16 residues. V gave up 0 bases and J gave up 7 bases, with 16 bases separating them. This CDR3 is CATSREKAGIFNIQYF. CDR3 in DNA: TGTGCCACCAGCAGAGAAAAGGCAGGGATTTTCAACATTCAGTACTTC.

In the case of this clone: Within the sample, other DNA sequences also encode this same CDR3. V gene TRBV4-2 combines with J gene TRBJ2-5; 11 bases fit TRBD2. The V and J ends lost 0 bases and 4 bases, in that order; junction bases with no gene match: 4. Looked up from germline, CDR1 is LGHNA and CDR2 is YNFKEQ. This CDR3 contains 16 residues. CDR3 DNA: TGTGCCAGCAGCCAAGATTCCGGACTAGCGGGAGAGACCCAGTACTTC. Translated, it gives CASSQDSGLAGETQYF.